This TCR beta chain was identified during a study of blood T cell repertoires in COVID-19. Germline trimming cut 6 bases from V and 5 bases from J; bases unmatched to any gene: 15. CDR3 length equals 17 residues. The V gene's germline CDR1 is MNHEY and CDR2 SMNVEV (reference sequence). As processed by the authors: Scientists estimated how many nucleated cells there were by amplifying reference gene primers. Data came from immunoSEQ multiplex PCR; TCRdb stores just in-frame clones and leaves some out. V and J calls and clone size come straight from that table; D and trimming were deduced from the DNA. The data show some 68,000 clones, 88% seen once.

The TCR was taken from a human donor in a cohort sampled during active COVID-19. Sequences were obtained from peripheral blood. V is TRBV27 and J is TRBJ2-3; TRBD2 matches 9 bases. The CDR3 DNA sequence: TGTGCCAGCAGGCCTCCGGGACTAGCAGGTGGAGTAGATACGCAGTATTTT. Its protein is CASRPPGLAGGVDTQYF.